This T cell receptor (beta chain) was found in a study of blood T cell repertoires in COVID-19. About the research overall: Spain, Italy and the United States supplied samples that represented acute and convalescent COVID-19. Sources were T cells, B-cell-depleted T cells, or PBMCs; the material itself was cDNA or gDNA.

As processed by the authors: Using reference gene primer amplification, nucleated cell counts were estimated. Some clones are missing from TCRdb's copy, which holds only in-frame ones; the method was immunoSEQ multiplex PCR. V and J calls and clone size follow that table, whereas D and trimming were derived from the DNA. The repertoire holds 50,000 to 70,000 clones, approximately 86% seen once, with 5.5% to 8% in the top ten. The source of this sequence is a man aged 45 to 65 with active COVID-19. What was sequenced was peripheral blood.

The CDR3 DNA sequence: TGCGCCAGCAGCAGAGATTCCTATGGCTACACCTTC. This sequence encodes CASSRDSYGYTF. The J gene is TRBJ1-2, the V gene TRBV5-1; D call uncertain. This CDR3 region has 12 residues. CDR1 is SGHRS, CDR2 YFSETQ, per germline. Trimming shortened V by 4 bases and J by 4 bases, and 8 bases separated the two germline ends.